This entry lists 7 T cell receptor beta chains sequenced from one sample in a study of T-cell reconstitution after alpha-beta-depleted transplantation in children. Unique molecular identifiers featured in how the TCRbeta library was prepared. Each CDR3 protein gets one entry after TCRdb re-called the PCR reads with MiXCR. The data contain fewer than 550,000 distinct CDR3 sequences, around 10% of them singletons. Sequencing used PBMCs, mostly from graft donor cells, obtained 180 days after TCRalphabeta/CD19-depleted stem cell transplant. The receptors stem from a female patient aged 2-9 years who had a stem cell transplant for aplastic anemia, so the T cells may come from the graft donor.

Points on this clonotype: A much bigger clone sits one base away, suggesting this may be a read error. The CDR3 region is CASSQGFGTGPFSGANGLTF. The DNA for the CDR3 is TGCGCCAGCAGCCAAGGGTTCGGGACAGGGCCATTTTCTGGGGCCAACGGCCTGACTTTC. The chain joins TRBV4-3 to TRBJ2-6; 9 bases match TRBD1. The CDR3 consists of 20 residues. Looked up from germline, CDR1 is LGHNA and CDR2 is YSLEER.

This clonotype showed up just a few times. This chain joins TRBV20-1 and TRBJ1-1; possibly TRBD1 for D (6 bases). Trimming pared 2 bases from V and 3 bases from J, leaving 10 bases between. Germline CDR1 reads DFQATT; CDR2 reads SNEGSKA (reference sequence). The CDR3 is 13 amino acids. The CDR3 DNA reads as TGCAGTGCTAGATCGACAGGATACACTGAAGCTTTCTTT. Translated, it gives CSARSTGYTEAFF.

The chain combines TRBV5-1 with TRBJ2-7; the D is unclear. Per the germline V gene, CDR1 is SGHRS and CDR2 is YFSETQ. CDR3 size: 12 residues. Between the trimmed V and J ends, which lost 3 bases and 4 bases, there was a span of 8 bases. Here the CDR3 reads CASSSTRYEQYF. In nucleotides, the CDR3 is TGCGCCAGCAGCTCCACCCGATACGAGCAGTACTTC.

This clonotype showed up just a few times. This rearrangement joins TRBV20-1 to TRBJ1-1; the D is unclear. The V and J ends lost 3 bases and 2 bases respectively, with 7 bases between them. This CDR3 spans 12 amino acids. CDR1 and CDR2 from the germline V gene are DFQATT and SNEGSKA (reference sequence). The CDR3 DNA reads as TGCAGTGCTAGCTTAGTAAACACTGAAGCTTTCTTT. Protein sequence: CSASLVNTEAFF.

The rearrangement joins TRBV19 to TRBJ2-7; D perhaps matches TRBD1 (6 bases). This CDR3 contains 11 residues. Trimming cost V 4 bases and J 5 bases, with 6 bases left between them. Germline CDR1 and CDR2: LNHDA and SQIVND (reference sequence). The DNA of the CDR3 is TGTGCCAGTAGTAGGGGGCACGAGCAGTACTTC. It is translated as CASSRGHEQYF.

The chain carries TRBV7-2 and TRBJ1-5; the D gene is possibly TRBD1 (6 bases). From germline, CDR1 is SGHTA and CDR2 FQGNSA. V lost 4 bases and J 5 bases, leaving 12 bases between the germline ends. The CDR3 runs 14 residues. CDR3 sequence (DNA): TGTGCCAGCAGCTCCGGGACATCATATCAGCCCCAGCATTTT. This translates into CASSSGTSYQPQHF.

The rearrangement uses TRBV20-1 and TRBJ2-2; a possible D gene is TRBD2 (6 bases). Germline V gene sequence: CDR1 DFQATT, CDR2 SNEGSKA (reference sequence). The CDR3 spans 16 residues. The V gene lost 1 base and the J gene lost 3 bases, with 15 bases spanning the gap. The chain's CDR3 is CSARGIGSKDTGELFF. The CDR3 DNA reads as TGCAGTGCTAGAGGCATCGGGAGTAAGGACACCGGGGAGCTGTTTTTT.